This TCR beta chain was identified during a study of a mutant IDH1 vaccine in newly diagnosed glioma (dated by TCRdb to 2020 to 2022). Concerning the study at large: Patients received eight vaccinations in weeks 1, 3, 5, 7, 11, 15, 19 and 23, corresponding to visits V03 through V10. In the chemotherapy-containing groups, vaccination started alongside temozolomide cycles, whereas in patients who had radiotherapy alone it started 4-6 weeks after radiotherapy. Of the approximately 32 treated patients, approximately 62% were male and about 40% were female, and the mean age was roughly 40 years. Prior to enrollment, patients had been given standard therapy consisting of radiotherapy alone, temozolomide alone, or radiochemotherapy with temozolomide, with the combination given to most patients. Six visits were used for peripheral blood collection: V03 (baseline), V05, V07, V10, V12 and V13. For exploratory analyses, 25 to 30 treated patients had longitudinal TCRB deep sequencing done wherever samples were available.

On the study overall, not on this receptor specifically: Vaccine-induced immune responses across multiple MHC alleles were detected in about 93% of patients. According to the authors, sample limitations meant that analyses of patient blood samples could not be reproduced. Pseudoprogression seemed to be unrelated to changes in the top peripheral T cell clonotypes found by TCRB sequencing. PBMC samples for TCRB deep sequencing were selected based on availability.

Library prep was done by the immunoSEQ multiplex PCR assay. Rearranged TCR beta chain sequences were amplified with the hsTCRB Kit following the manufacturer's protocol. TCRB libraries were sequenced on an Illumina MiSeq. Per the original workflow: The kit vendor's proprietary platform handled demultiplexing, trimming and gene mapping. In TCRdb, the immuneACCESS table is reduced to in-frame sequences with V and J assigned. These tables do not hold every clone; where another copy was compared, an unresolved V gene accounts for under half, and the others remain unexplained. That table supplies the V and J calls and clone size; D and trimming were determined from the DNA. Across this sample there are 25,000 to 30,000 clones, with 75% to 80% seen only once. Of the sample, roughly a tenth falls within the top ten clones. For this clone: Its antigen specificity is not known. No per-base quality is available; no much larger clone lies one base away.

This sample's time point label indicates: week 5, during vaccination. A 20-mer mutant IDH1 peptide at 300 micrograms in Montanide made up each vaccine dose, which was injected subcutaneously together with topical imiquimod. The donors had newly diagnosed IDH1-mutant astrocytomas of WHO grade 3 or 4 that showed loss of nuclear ATRX. The samples were drawn from NOA16, a multicentre, single-arm, open-label phase I trial in Germany that tested a mutant IDH1 peptide vaccine in humans for the first time. Genomic DNA for TCRB sequencing was isolated from EDTA blood with the DNeasy Blood and Tissue Kit. The sequence derives from a man aged 40-49 years with glioma. Sequenced material: PBMCs, taken from a glioma patient whose treatment included an IDH1 peptide vaccine.

The CDR3 sequence is CASSFSGRVVNEQFF. Read as DNA, the sequence is TGTGCCAGCAGTTTTAGCGGGAGGGTGGTGAATGAGCAGTTCTTC. The receptor chain draws on TRBV28 and TRBJ2-1, and TRBD2 aligns with 11 junction nucleotides. V has 3 bases trimmed and J has 7 bases trimmed; junction bases matching no gene number 5. CDR1 MDHEN and CDR2 SYDVKM are derived from the germline V gene. Measured from the cysteine to the phenylalanine, the CDR3 is 15 residues long. Only the CDR3 portion is preserved as DNA: 45 bases, with reading frame beginning at the first base.